The clone carrying this T cell receptor beta chain occurred a few times. As yet, its antigen is unknown. V was pared by 2 bases and J by 5 bases, with 7 bases between. CDR3 length: 13 amino acids. This entry is derived from a study of T cell responses to AZD1222 COVID-19 vaccine. Study-wide results and limits: Clonal diversity was possibly underestimated, and white British individuals and females predominated among donors.

Sequencing used immunoSEQ multiplex PCR; TCRdb keeps in-frame clones, though not all of them. The sample carries 140,000 or so clones, roughly nine tenths recorded once. The sequence was collected from an adult who received the MenACWY meningococcal vaccine as a control. This specimen consisted of peripheral blood, obtained 28 days after the second dose of the MenACWY control vaccine. The genes are TRBV12-3 or TRBV12-4 and TRBJ1-5, with D uncertain. CDR3 region: CASSLLPDQPQHF. In DNA, the CDR3 is TGTGCCAGCAGTTTACTCCCAGATCAGCCCCAGCATTTT.